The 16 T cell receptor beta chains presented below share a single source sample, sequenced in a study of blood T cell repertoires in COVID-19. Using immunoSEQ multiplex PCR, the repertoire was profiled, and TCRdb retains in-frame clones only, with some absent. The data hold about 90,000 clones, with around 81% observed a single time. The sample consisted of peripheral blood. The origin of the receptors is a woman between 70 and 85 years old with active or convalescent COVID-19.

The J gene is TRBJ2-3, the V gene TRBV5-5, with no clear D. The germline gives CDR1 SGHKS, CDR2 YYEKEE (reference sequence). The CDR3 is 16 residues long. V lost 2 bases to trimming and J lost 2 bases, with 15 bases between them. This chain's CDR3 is CASSLVRSTLTDTQYF. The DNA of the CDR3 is TGTGCCAGCAGCTTAGTACGGAGCACTCTCACAGATACGCAGTATTTT.

CDR3 DNA: TGTGCCAGCAGCTTGGGTTCAGCGGGGGGCTTGGATACGCAGTATTTT. As protein: CASSLGSAGGLDTQYF. V gene TRBV7-2 combines with J gene TRBJ2-3; the match to TRBD2 covers 9 bases. V dropped 3 bases and J dropped 6; count of bases not matched to a gene: 10. The CDR3 length is 16 residues. Germline V lookup: CDR1 SGHTA, CDR2 FQGNSA.

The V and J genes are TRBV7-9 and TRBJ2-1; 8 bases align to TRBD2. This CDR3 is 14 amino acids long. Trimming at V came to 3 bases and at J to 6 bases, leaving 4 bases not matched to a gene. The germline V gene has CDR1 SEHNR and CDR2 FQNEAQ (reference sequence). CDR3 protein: CASSFGGGLNEQFF. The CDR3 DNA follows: TGTGCCAGCAGCTTTGGCGGGGGGCTCAATGAGCAGTTCTTC. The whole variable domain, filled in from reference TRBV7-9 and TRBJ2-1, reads DTGVSQNPRHKITKRGQNVTFRCDPISEHNRLYWYRQTLGQGPEFLTYFQNEAQLEKSRLLSDRFSAERPKGSFSTLEIQRTEQGDSAMYLCASSFGGGLNEQFFGPGTRLTVL.

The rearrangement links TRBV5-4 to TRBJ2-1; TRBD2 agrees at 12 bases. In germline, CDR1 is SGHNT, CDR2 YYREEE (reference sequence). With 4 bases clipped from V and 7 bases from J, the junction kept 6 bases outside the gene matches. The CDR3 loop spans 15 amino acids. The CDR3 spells CASSIGLAGTNEQFF. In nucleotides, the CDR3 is TGTGCCAGCAGCATAGGACTAGCGGGGACGAATGAGCAGTTCTTC.

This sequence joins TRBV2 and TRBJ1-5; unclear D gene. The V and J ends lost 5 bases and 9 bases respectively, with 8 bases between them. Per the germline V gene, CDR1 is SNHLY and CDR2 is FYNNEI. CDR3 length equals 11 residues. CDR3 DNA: TGTGCCAGCAGTCAACGAGGGCCCCAGCATTTT. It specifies CASSQRGPQHF.

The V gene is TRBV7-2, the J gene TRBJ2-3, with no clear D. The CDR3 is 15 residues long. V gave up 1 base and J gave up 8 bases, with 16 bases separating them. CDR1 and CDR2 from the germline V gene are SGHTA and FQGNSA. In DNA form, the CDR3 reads TGTGCCAGCAGCTTAGGTTCCCCGGGTCTGGCTACGCAGTATTTT. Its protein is CASSLGSPGLATQYF.

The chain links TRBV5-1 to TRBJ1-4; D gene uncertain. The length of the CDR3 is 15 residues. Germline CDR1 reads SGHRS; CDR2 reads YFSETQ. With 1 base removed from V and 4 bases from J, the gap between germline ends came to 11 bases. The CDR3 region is CASSLRSIGNEKLFF. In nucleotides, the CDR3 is TGCGCCAGCAGCTTGCGGAGTATCGGTAATGAAAAACTGTTTTTT. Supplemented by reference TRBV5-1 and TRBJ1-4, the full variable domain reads KAGVTQTPRYLIKTRGQQVTLSCSPISGHRSVSWYQQTPGQGLQFLFEYFSETQRNKGNFPGRFSGRQFSNSRSEMNVSTLELGDSALYLCASSLRSIGNEKLFFGSGTQLSVL.

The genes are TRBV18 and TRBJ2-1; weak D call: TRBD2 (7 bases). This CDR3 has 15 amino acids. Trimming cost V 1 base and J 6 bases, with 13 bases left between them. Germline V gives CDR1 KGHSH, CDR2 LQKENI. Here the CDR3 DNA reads TGTGCCAGCTCACCACTCGGCGGGGGCCTCAATGAGCAGTTCTTC. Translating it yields CASSPLGGGLNEQFF.

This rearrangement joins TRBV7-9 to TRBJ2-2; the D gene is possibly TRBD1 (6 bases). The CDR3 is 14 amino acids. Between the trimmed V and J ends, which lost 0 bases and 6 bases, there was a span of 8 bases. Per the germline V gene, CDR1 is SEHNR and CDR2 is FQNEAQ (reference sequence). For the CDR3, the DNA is TGTGCCAGCAGCTTAGCGGCAGGGGCCGGGGAGCTGTTTTTT. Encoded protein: CASSLAAGAGELFF.

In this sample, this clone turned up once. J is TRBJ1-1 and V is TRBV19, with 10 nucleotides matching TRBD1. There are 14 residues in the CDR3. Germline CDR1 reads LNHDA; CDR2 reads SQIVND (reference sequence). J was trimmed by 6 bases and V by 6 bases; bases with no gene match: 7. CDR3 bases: TGTGCCAGTAGGACCGACAGGGGGCTATCTGAAGCTTTCTTT. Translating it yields CASRTDRGLSEAFF.

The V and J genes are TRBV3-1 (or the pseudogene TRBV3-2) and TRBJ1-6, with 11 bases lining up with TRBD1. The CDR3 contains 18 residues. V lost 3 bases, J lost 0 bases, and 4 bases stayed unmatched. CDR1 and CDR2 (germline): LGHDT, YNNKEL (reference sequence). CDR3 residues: CASSHGTGGSSYNSPLHF. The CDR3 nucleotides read TGTGCCAGCAGCCACGGGACAGGGGGTAGCTCCTATAATTCACCCCTCCACTTT.

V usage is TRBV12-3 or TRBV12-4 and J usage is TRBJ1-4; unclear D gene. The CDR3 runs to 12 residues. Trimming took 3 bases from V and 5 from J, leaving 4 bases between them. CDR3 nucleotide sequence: TGTGCCAGCAGTTTCCCAAATGAAAAACTGTTTTTT. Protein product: CASSFPNEKLFF.

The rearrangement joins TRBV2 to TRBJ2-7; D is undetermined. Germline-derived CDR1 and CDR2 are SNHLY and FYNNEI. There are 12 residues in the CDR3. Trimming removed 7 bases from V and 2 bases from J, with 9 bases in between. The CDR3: CASITLTYEQYF. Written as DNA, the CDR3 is TGTGCCAGCATCACTCTCACCTACGAGCAGTACTTC.

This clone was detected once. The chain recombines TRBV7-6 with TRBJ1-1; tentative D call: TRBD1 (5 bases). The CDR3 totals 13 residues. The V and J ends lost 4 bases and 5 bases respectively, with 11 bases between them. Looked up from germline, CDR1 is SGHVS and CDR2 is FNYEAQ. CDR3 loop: CASSSIQGTEAFF. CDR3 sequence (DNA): TGTGCCAGCAGCTCTATTCAGGGAACTGAAGCTTTCTTT.

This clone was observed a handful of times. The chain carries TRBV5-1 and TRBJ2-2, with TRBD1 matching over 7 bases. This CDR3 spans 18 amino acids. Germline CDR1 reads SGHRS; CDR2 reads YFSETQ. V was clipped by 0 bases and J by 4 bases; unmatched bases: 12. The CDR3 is CASSLVSLRDRSTGELFF. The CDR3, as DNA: TGCGCCAGCAGCTTGGTTTCTCTCCGGGACAGAAGCACCGGGGAGCTGTTTTTT.

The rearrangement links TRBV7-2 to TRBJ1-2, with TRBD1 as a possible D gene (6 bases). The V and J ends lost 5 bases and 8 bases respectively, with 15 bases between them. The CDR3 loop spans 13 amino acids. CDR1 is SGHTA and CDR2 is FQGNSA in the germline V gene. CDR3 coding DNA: TGTGCCAGCAGCCCCAACAGGGTCTTGGGCTACACCTTC. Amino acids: CASSPNRVLGYTF.